A single count supports the clone carrying this TCR beta chain. What it binds is unknown. Germline lookup yields CDR1 SNHLY and CDR2 FYNNEI. The CDR3 totals 14 residues. V lost 0 bases and J lost 3, with 8 bases in between. Researchers ran the PCR with 60 Vbeta and 13 Jbeta primers. The table came from immunoSEQ multiplex PCR; TCRdb's copy has only in-frame clones and leaves some out. The profile shows approximately 170,000 clones, over 80% of them singletons. This sample is part of a study of cytomegalovirus exposure and HLA in healthy donors. Whole-study findings and limits: TCR beta sequences reportedly predicted the HLA-A and HLA-B alleles of most subjects accurately. Fewer N-insertions (relative to the roughly 630-donor mean) were reportedly seen in an Asian-associated ancestry cluster in a later analysis. An analysis that came later showed most CMV-associated TCR beta chains appearing HLA-restricted.

This clonotype originated in a male donor in good health and CMV-seronegative. Sequenced input: PBMCs. The rearrangement links TRBV2 to TRBJ1-1; D is perhaps TRBD1 (5 bases). CDR3 in amino acids: CASSEALGDTEAFF. The CDR3, as DNA: TGTGCCAGCAGTGAAGCGCTAGGGGACACTGAAGCTTTCTTT.